The source of this TCR beta chain is a study of early T cells in non-severe SARS-CoV-2 infection. Study-wide results and caveats: VDJdb matching skewed toward anti-spike CD8 responses, missing private and CD4 specificities.

The CDR3 is made up of 12 amino acids. V lost 5 bases and J lost 8, with 9 bases in between. Germline CDR1 is PRHDT and CDR2 is FYEKMQ (reference sequence). MiXCR was run by TCRdb on the 5' RACE reads, yielding one entry per CDR3 protein. The sample has approximately 76,000 distinct CDR3 sequences, around 15% seen once. This clonotype was recorded at least ten times. What it recognizes is unknown. The chain is built from TRBV13 and TRBJ1-4; D remains ambiguous. This receptor was obtained from an adult who was a healthcare worker with PCR-confirmed SARS-CoV-2 infection or an uninfected control (not recorded which). Sequenced material: whole blood. The CDR3: CASSTWSEKLFF. The CDR3 bases are TGTGCCAGCAGCACCTGGTCCGAAAAACTGTTTTTT.